One T cell receptor (beta chain) is described in this entry. The sample belongs to a study of PD-L1 blockade in urothelial cancer. Study in general: Blood analysis took place 3 weeks (second dose) and 6 weeks after treatment start.

The CDR3 runs to 13 residues. Germline CDR1 reads MDHEN; CDR2 reads SYDVKM. Trimming took off 3 bases at V and 0 bases at J, with 5 bases between the two ends. Sequencing used immunoSEQ multiplex PCR; TCRdb keeps in-frame clones, though not all of them. Seen here are 35,000 to 40,000 clones, 86% observed once, and the top ten hold roughly a quarter. Time point of the sample: peripheral blood 6 weeks after treatment start. This receptor was obtained from a man in his fifties or sixties with urothelial cancer. The sequenced sample was PBMCs, obtained around atezolizumab (anti-PD-L1) treatment. The genes are TRBV28 and TRBJ1-1, with D hard to call. The CDR3 nucleotides read TGTGCCAGCAGTTTTCCTCTGAACACTGAAGCTTTCTTT. Translating it yields CASSFPLNTEAFF.